Presented here are 26 T cell receptor beta chains from one specimen sequenced in a study of blood T cell repertoires in COVID-19. TCRdb's table, derived via immunoSEQ multiplex PCR, lists solely in-frame clones and lacks some. The data contain 200,000 to 300,000 clones, about 82% of them singletons. Material for sequencing was peripheral blood. All receptors derive from a woman older than 75 with COVID-19, enrolled during active disease.

The chain recombines TRBV6-4 with TRBJ1-5; D call uncertain. Germline V gives CDR1 MRHNA, CDR2 SNTAGT. Trimming pared 4 bases from V and 4 bases from J, leaving 8 bases between. The CDR3 runs to 13 residues. The CDR3 protein is CASSVSQNQPQHF. CDR3 DNA: TGTGCCAGCAGTGTTTCGCAGAATCAGCCCCAGCATTTT.

The chain recombines TRBV7-9 with TRBJ1-3, with 7 bases aligning to TRBD1. J gave up 0 bases and V 5 bases, and 4 bases lay outside the gene matches. Germline values: CDR1 SEHNR, CDR2 FQNEAQ (reference sequence). The CDR3 has 15 residues. The CDR3 spells CASSKGTVSGNTIYF. The CDR3 DNA sequence: TGTGCCAGCAGCAAGGGGACAGTCTCTGGAAACACCATATATTTT.

The rearrangement joins TRBV6-5 to TRBJ1-6; 8 positions match TRBD1. Germline V gives CDR1 MNHEY, CDR2 SVGAGI. The CDR3 consists of 15 residues. With 4 bases clipped from V and 7 bases from J, the junction kept 6 bases outside the gene matches. CDR3 protein: CASSSTGGTNSPLHF. DNA of the CDR3: TGTGCCAGCAGTTCTACAGGGGGGACCAATTCACCCCTCCACTTT.

V usage is TRBV11-2 and J usage is TRBJ2-1, with TRBD1 matching over 10 bases. The V segment lost 1 base and the J segment 2 bases; nucleotides outside the gene matches: 2. The CDR3 is 16 amino acids. Per the germline V gene, CDR1 is SGHAT and CDR2 is FQNNGV. The chain's CDR3 is CASSLAGTGAYNEQFF. The DNA of the CDR3 is TGTGCCAGCAGCTTAGCCGGGACAGGGGCCTACAATGAGCAGTTCTTC.

The table lists this clone with a few counts. This chain joins TRBV15 and TRBJ1-2; tentative D call: TRBD1 (6 bases). CDR3 length: 15 amino acids. The germline V and J ends were trimmed by 1 base and 2 bases, with 11 bases remaining between them. The germline V gene has CDR1 LNHNV and CDR2 YYDKDF (reference sequence). The CDR3 loop is CATSRGAGVNYGYTF. The CDR3 nucleotides are TGTGCCACCAGCAGAGGGGCAGGGGTAAACTATGGCTACACCTTC.

This chain joins TRBV11-2 and TRBJ1-5; possibly TRBD1 for D (6 bases). The germline V gene encodes CDR1 SGHAT and CDR2 FQNNGV. Between the trimmed V and J ends, which lost 5 bases and 9 bases, there was a span of 17 bases. The CDR3 consists of 14 residues. In DNA, the CDR3 is TGTGCCAGCAGCCGAGGACAGTTATTAGGGCCCCAGCATTTT. Its translation: CASSRGQLLGPQHF.

This chain uses TRBV7-2 with TRBJ1-5, with no clear D. V gave up 5 bases and J gave up 5 bases, with 10 bases separating them. CDR3 length equals 13 residues. CDR1 is SGHTA and CDR2 is FQGNSA in the germline V gene. CDR3 DNA: TGTGCCAGCAGCCTTGAGCGGGATCAGCCCCAGCATTTT. The encoded protein is CASSLERDQPQHF.

The chain has TRBV28 and TRBJ1-2; a weak D match, TRBD1 (5 bases). The CDR3 length is 15 residues. Germline V gene lookup returns CDR1 MDHEN and CDR2 SYDVKM. V was trimmed by 4 bases and J by 1 base, leaving 13 bases between them. The CDR3 loop reads CASSSQQGHNYGYTF. CDR3 bases: TGTGCCAGCAGTTCCCAGCAGGGTCATAACTATGGCTACACCTTC.

This chain uses TRBV6-5 with TRBJ2-1; D gene uncertain. The CDR3 loop spans 16 amino acids. Per the germline V gene, CDR1 is MNHEY and CDR2 is SVGAGI. The V end lost 0 bases, the J end lost 0 bases, and 9 bases lay between the germline ends. CDR3 sequence reads: CASSYSSVSSYNEQFF. CDR3 DNA sequence: TGTGCCAGCAGTTACTCGAGTGTGAGCTCCTACAATGAGCAGTTCTTC.

The gene calls are TRBV5-1 and TRBJ2-1; a weak D match, TRBD2 (6 bases). CDR3 length: 13 residues. Per germline, CDR1 SGHRS and CDR2 YFSETQ. V was cut by 4 bases and J by 4 bases, with 9 bases left in between. CDR3 in amino acids: CASSGGGYNEQFF. As DNA, the CDR3 is TGCGCCAGCAGCGGCGGAGGGTACAATGAGCAGTTCTTC.

The rearrangement links TRBV12-3 or TRBV12-4 to TRBJ1-4; a weak D match, TRBD1 (6 bases). This CDR3 spans 12 amino acids. Trimming shortened V by 5 bases and J by 15 bases, and 16 bases separated the two germline ends. CDR3 sequence reads: CASSPRGAVMFF. CDR3 DNA: TGTGCCAGCAGTCCACGGGGGGCCGTCATGTTTTTT.

This chain uses TRBV10-3 with TRBJ2-4, with D maybe TRBD2 (5 bases). Germline V CDR1 and CDR2: ENHRY, SYGVKD. Trimming shortened V by 4 bases and J by 6 bases, and 13 bases separated the two germline ends. The CDR3 sequence is 14 residues long. CDR3 loop: CAISVGGEGNIQYF. CDR3 nucleotides: TGTGCCATCAGTGTCGGAGGCGAGGGAAACATTCAGTACTTC.

The chain employs TRBV15 and TRBJ2-3, with 13 bases lining up with TRBD2. The V and J ends lost 1 base and 3 bases, in that order; junction bases with no gene match: 1. This CDR3 has 16 residues. Germline V CDR1 and CDR2: LNHNV, YYDKDF (reference sequence). The CDR3 sequence is CATSRVGLAGTDTQYF. Here the CDR3 DNA reads TGTGCCACCAGCAGAGTGGGACTAGCGGGGACAGATACGCAGTATTTT.

This clone came up a few times. The chain uses TRBV9 and TRBJ1-1; weak D call: TRBD1 (5 bases). CDR3 length: 16 amino acids. Per germline, CDR1 SGDLS and CDR2 YYNGEE. Trimming pared 4 bases from V and 4 bases from J, leaving 20 bases between. DNA of the CDR3: TGTGCCAGCAGCCAACTCCCTGTGGGGGGGGGCACTGAAGCTTTCTTT. Translated, it gives CASSQLPVGGGTEAFF.

The chain uses TRBV11-1 and TRBJ1-1, with 7 bases aligning to TRBD1. With V trimmed by 5 bases and J by 3 bases, 6 bases remained unmatched. Germline-derived CDR1 and CDR2 are SGHAT and FQDESV (reference sequence). The CDR3 runs to 14 residues. The chain's CDR3 is CASSIQGDYTEAFF. In nucleotides, the CDR3 is TGTGCCAGCAGCATTCAGGGGGACTACACTGAAGCTTTCTTT. The full variable domain, completed using reference TRBV11-1 and TRBJ1-1, is EAEVAQSPRYKITEKSQAVAFWCDPISGHATLYWYRQILGQGPELLVQFQDESVVDDSQLPKDRFSAERLKGVDSTLKIQPAELGDSAMYLCASSIQGDYTEAFFGQGTRLTVV.

This clone was recorded at least ten times. The J gene is TRBJ2-2, the V gene TRBV7-2, with a weak D call TRBD2 (5 bases). Germline lookup yields CDR1 SGHTA and CDR2 FQGNSA. V lost 3 bases and J lost 2, with 10 bases in between. CDR3 length: 15 amino acids. The CDR3 DNA is TGTGCCAGCAGCTTTCAAGGGAGTAACACCGGGGAGCTGTTTTTT. Translated, it gives CASSFQGSNTGELFF.

This chain joins TRBV5-1 and TRBJ2-7; the D is unclear. Germline CDR1 SGHRS, CDR2 YFSETQ. The CDR3 contains 13 residues. V lost 0 bases, J lost 5 bases, and 9 bases lay in between. CDR3 sequence (DNA): TGCGCCAGCAGCTTGGATCAGGTTAACGAGCAGTACTTC. Translated: CASSLDQVNEQYF. Combining the CDR3 with reference TRBV5-1 and TRBJ2-7 gives the whole variable domain KAGVTQTPRYLIKTRGQQVTLSCSPISGHRSVSWYQQTPGQGLQFLFEYFSETQRNKGNFPGRFSGRQFSNSRSEMNVSTLELGDSALYLCASSLDQVNEQYFGPGTRLTVT.

The CDR3, as DNA: TGTGCCAGCTCACCCGACGCGGGGAGGGGAGCTGAAGCTTTCTTT. The encoded protein is CASSPDAGRGAEAFF. The genes are TRBV18 and TRBJ1-1; D possibly corresponds to TRBD1 (5 bases). With 3 bases removed from V and 6 bases from J, the gap between germline ends came to 17 bases. The CDR3 covers 15 residues. Germline loops: CDR1 KGHSH, CDR2 LQKENI. The complete variable domain, with remaining parts taken from reference TRBV18 and TRBJ1-1, reads NAGVMQNPRHLVRRRGQEARLRCSPMKGHSHVYWYRQLPEEGLKFMVYLQKENIIDESGMPKERFSAEFPKEGPSILRIQQVVRGDSAAYFCASSPDAGRGAEAFFGQGTRLTVV.

On this clone itself: Other nucleotide sequences in the sample specify the same CDR3. This chain connects TRBV6-6 to TRBJ2-2, with TRBD1 matching over 8 bases. The J segment lost 7 bases and the V segment lost 5 bases, leaving 3 bases of the junction unmatched. CDR1 and CDR2 from the germline V gene are MNHNY and SVGAGI (reference sequence). The CDR3 is 13 residues long. The CDR3 loop is CASSGTGGGELFF. The CDR3 coding sequence is TGTGCCAGCAGTGGCACAGGGGGCGGGGAGCTGTTTTTT.

This rearrangement joins TRBV11-2 to TRBJ1-1; D is undetermined. The V gene's germline CDR1 is SGHAT and CDR2 FQNNGV. The CDR3 totals 13 residues. V lost 3 bases, J lost 3 bases, and 8 bases lay in between. The CDR3 here is CASSLTRDTEAFF. Here the CDR3 DNA reads TGTGCCAGCAGCTTGACCCGGGACACTGAAGCTTTCTTT. Filled out from reference TRBV11-2 and TRBJ1-1, the complete variable domain reads EAGVAQSPRYKIIEKRQSVAFWCNPISGHATLYWYQQILGQGPKLLIQFQNNGVVDDSQLPKDRFSAERLKGVDSTLKIQPAKLEDSAVYLCASSLTRDTEAFFGQGTRLTVV.

The chain carries TRBV10-1 and TRBJ2-5, with 7 bases lining up with TRBD1. The CDR3 runs 14 residues. J was trimmed by 1 base and V by 6 bases; bases with no gene match: 5. Germline V gene data show CDR1 as WNHNN and CDR2 as SYGVQD (reference sequence). The CDR3 DNA reads as TGCGCCAGCAGACGGACAGGTATCCAAGAGACCCAGTACTTC. It specifies CASRRTGIQETQYF.

The chain is built from TRBV2 and TRBJ1-4; 7 bases fit TRBD1. The V gene end was trimmed by 8 bases and the J gene end by 6 bases; junction bases not matched to a gene: 6. CDR1 and CDR2 (germline): SNHLY, FYNNEI. The CDR3 length is 13 residues. CDR3 sequence reads: CASSFTGDEKLFF. The CDR3 nucleotides are TGTGCCAGCTCGTTTACAGGGGATGAAAAACTGTTTTTT.

The chain carries TRBV27 and TRBJ1-5; TRBD1 matches 7 bases. Trimming cost V 6 bases and J 7 bases; bases outside gene matches: 12. There are 15 residues in the CDR3. CDR1 is MNHEY and CDR2 is SMNVEV in the germline V gene (reference sequence). CDR3 residues: CASSFSRQGGQPQHF. DNA for the CDR3: TGTGCCAGCAGCTTCTCCCGACAGGGTGGGCAGCCCCAGCATTTT.

The CDR3 protein is CASSKWGQFNQPQHF. DNA of the CDR3: TGTGCCAGCAGTAAATGGGGACAGTTCAATCAGCCCCAGCATTTT. The chain recombines TRBV6-5 with TRBJ1-5, with 7 positions matching TRBD1. CDR1 MNHEY and CDR2 SVGAGI come from the germline V gene. Trimming cost V 5 bases and J 3 bases; bases outside gene matches: 7. The CDR3 covers 15 residues.

This rearrangement joins TRBV5-1 to TRBJ2-2, with 8 bases that match TRBD2. V was pared by 2 bases and J by 2 bases, with 2 bases of the junction left unmatched. CDR3 length: 15 residues. Looked up from germline, CDR1 is SGHRS and CDR2 is YFSETQ. CDR3 DNA: TGCGCCAGCAGCTTCCGGGGGGGAAACACCGGGGAGCTGTTTTTT. Translated: CASSFRGGNTGELFF.

This chain uses TRBV5-4 with TRBJ1-1; D gene unclear. With 4 bases removed from V and 0 bases from J, the gap between germline ends came to 19 bases. The CDR3 sequence is 17 residues long. Germline V gene lookup returns CDR1 SGHNT and CDR2 YYREEE (reference sequence). The CDR3 coding sequence is TGTGCCAGCAGCAAATCCACTATTGGAGGGCTGAACACTGAAGCTTTCTTT. Protein product: CASSKSTIGGLNTEAFF.